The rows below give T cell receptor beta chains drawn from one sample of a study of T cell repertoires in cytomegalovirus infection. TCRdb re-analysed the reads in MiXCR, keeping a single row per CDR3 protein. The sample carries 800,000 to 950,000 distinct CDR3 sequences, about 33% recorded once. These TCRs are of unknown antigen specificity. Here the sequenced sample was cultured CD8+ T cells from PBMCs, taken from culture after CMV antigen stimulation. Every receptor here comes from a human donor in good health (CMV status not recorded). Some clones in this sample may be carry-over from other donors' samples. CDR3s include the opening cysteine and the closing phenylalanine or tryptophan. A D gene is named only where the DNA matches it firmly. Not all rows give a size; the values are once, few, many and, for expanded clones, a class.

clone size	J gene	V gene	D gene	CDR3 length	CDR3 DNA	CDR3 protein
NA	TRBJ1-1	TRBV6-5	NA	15	TGTGCCAGCAGTTTCTCGGAGGGGATGAACACTGAAGCTTTCTTT	CASSFSEGMNTEAFF
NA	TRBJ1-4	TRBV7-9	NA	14	TGTGCCAGCAGCCCCCAGCAGAGTGGCGAAAAACTGTTTTTT	CASSPQQSGEKLFF
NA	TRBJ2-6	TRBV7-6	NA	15	TGTGCCAACAGCCCCGCCCGGGCTGGGGCCAACGTCCTGACTTTC	CANSPARAGANVLTF
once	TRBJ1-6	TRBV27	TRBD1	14	TGTGCCAGCAGTTTCGGGACAGAGTCTTCGCCCCTCCACTTT	CASSFGTESSPLHF
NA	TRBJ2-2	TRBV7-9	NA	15	TGTGCCAGCAGCGGTACCGGGACTGACACCGGGGAGCTGTTTTTT	CASSGTGTDTGELFF
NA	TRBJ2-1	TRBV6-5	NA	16	TGTGCCAGCAGTTACTTAGGCGGGCGGAGTAACAATGAGCAGTTCTTC	CASSYLGGRSNNEQFF
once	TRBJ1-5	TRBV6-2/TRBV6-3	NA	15	TGTGCCAGCAGTTATGAGGGGCGGGTTAATCAGCCCCAGCATTTT	CASSYEGRVNQPQHF
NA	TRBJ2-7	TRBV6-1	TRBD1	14	TGTGCCAGCAGTGCCTCCGACAGGGGCCACGAGCAGTACTTC	CASSASDRGHEQYF
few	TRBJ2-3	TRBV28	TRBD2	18	TGTGCCAGCAGTCCCTCGGGACTAGCGGGGCTAAGCACAGATACGCAGTATTTT	CASSPSGLAGLSTDTQYF
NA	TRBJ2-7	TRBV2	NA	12	TGTGCCAGTGAAGACTACTCCTACGAGCAGTACTTC	CASEDYSYEQYF
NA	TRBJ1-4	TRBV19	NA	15	TGTGCCAGTAGTATAACGGCCAGAACTAATGAAAAACTGTTTTTT	CASSITARTNEKLFF
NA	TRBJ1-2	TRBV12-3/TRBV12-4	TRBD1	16	TGTGCCAGCAGTTTGTCCGGGACAGGGGGCATGCAGGGCTACACCTTC	CASSLSGTGGMQGYTF
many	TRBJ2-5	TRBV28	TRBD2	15	TGTGCCAGCAGTCCGACTAGCGGGACTTCAGAGACCCAGTACTTC	CASSPTSGTSETQYF
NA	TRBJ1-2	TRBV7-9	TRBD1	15	TGTGCCAGCAGCTACGGACAGGGGGGCGTCTATGGCTACACCTTC	CASSYGQGGVYGYTF
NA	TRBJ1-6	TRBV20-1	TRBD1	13	TGCAGTGCTACCGGGACAGGGAGGTCACCCCTCCACTTT	CSATGTGRSPLHF
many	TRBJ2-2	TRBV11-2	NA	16	TGTGCCAGCAGCTTCGGGGGGCGAAGGAACACCGGGGAGCTGTTTTTT	CASSFGGRRNTGELFF
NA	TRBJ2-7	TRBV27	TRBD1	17	TGTGCCAGCAGTTTATACCCGATGACAGGGGATCGGTACGAGCAGTACTTC	CASSLYPMTGDRYEQYF
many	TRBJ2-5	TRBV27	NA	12	TGTGCCAGCAGCGGTGGCCAAGAGACCCAGTACTTC	CASSGGQETQYF
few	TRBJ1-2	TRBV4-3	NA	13	TGCGCCAGCAGCCAAGATATGAATAGGGGCTACACCTTC	CASSQDMNRGYTF
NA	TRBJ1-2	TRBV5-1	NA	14	TGCGCCAGCACCTTGGAAACAGACGACTATGGCTACACCTTC	CASTLETDDYGYTF
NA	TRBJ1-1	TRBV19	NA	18	TGTGCCAGTAGTATAGATCTATTAAAGGGGGATTTGAACACTGAAGCTTTCTTT	CASSIDLLKGDLNTEAFF
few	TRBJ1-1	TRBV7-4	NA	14	TGTGCCAGCTTTGAACACACCGGAGGGACTGAAGCTTTCTTT	CASFEHTGGTEAFF
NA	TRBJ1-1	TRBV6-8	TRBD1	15	TGTGCCAGCAGTTCCCAGACAGGGGAGAACACTGAAGCTTTCTTT	CASSSQTGENTEAFF
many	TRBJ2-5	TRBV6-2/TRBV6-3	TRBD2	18	TGTGCCAGCAGTACCGGGACTAGCGGGGGCCCGTACCAAGAGACCCAGTACTTC	CASSTGTSGGPYQETQYF
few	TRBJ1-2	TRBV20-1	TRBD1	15	TGCAGTGCTAGAGAACGGGACAGGGTCCGCTATGGCTACACCTTC	CSARERDRVRYGYTF
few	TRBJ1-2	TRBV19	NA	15	TGTGCCAGTAGTATGGCGGTAGGAGGAACTCGTGGCTACACCTTC	CASSMAVGGTRGYTF
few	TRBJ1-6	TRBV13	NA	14	TGTGCCAGCAGCCATGCGGGGTTTAATTCACCCCTCCACTTT	CASSHAGFNSPLHF
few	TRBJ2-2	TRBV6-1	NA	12	TGTGCCAGCAGGAGCGCCACCGGGGAGCTGTTTTTT	CASRSATGELFF
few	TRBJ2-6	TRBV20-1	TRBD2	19	TGCAGTGCTAGAGATCGGTCAGCGGGGGGCCTGGCTGGGGCCAACGTCCTGACTTTC	CSARDRSAGGLAGANVLTF
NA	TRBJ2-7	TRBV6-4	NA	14	TGTGCCAGCAGTGAAACAGGGACTTTCTCGGAGCAGTACTTC	CASSETGTFSEQYF
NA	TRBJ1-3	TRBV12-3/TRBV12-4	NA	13	TGTGCCAACAGTCCGCGCCTGGAAAACACCATATATTTT	CANSPRLENTIYF
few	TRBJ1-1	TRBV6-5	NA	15	TGTGCCAGCAGTTACTCTCCAGAAAGTAACACTGAAGCTTTCTTT	CASSYSPESNTEAFF
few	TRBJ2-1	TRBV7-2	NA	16	TGTGCCAGCAGCTTTTCTCCTTACGCAGTGGGCAATGAGCAGTTCTTC	CASSFSPYAVGNEQFF
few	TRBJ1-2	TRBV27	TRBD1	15	TGTGCCAGCAAGAGAGGGACAGGGGCCATGGGTGGCTACACCTTC	CASKRGTGAMGGYTF
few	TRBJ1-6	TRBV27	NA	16	TGTGCCAGCAGTTTATCGGGCAGGAGGGAGGATTCACCCCTCCACTTT	CASSLSGRREDSPLHF
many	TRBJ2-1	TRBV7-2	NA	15	TGTGCCAGCTCGAGGGGGATAGCGCGAGGGGATGAGCAGTTCTTC	CASSRGIARGDEQFF
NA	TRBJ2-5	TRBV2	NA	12	TGTGCCAGCATCAGGAGCTTGCAGACCCAGTACTTC	CASIRSLQTQYF
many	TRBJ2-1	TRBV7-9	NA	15	TGTGCCAGCAGCTTCACCGGGGGTGGCTACAATGAGCAGTTCTTC	CASSFTGGGYNEQFF
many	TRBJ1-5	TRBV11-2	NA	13	TGTGCCAGCAGCTTAGGAGACTATCAGCCCCAGCATTTT	CASSLGDYQPQHF
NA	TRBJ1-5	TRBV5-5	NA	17	TGTGCCAGCAGCTTGGCGGGGGGTCAGAGGAGCAATCAGCCCCAGCATTTT	CASSLAGGQRSNQPQHF
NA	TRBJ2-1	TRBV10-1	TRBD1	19	TGCGCCAGCAGTCAAGGGGGGACAGGAGGTCGAGCGGTCTACAATGAGCAGTTCTTC	CASSQGGTGGRAVYNEQFF
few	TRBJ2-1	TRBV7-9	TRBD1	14	TGTGCCAGCAGCTTACGGGACAGGGGAGATGAGCAGTTCTTC	CASSLRDRGDEQFF
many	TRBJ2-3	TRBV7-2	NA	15	TGTGCCAGCAGCTCGACTAGTTCTTACACAGATACGCAGTATTTT	CASSSTSSYTDTQYF
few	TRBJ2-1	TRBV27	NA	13	TGTGCCAGCAGTTTGGGCAGGGATGATGAGCAGTTCTTC	CASSLGRDDEQFF
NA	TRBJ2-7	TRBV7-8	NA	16	TGTGCCAGCAGCTTAGCCCTCTCGGGGCCTAACTACGAGCAGTACTTC	CASSLALSGPNYEQYF
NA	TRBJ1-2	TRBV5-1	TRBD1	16	TGCGCCAGCAGCCCCGGACAGGGACTGAGGTGGCATGGCTACACCTTC	CASSPGQGLRWHGYTF
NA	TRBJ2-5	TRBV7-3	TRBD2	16	TGTGCCAGCAGCTTAACTGGCGGGGGACTTAAGGAGACCCAGTACTTC	CASSLTGGGLKETQYF
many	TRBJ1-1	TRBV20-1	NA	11	TGCAGTGCTAGCCGGGGTACTGAAGCTTTCTTT	CSASRGTEAFF
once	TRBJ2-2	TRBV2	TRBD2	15	TGTGCCAGCAGTGAGCGGGGGGGCGGCACCGGGGAGCTGTTTTTT	CASSERGGGTGELFF